This T cell receptor beta chain is from a study of T cell responses to AZD1222 COVID-19 vaccine. Study observations and caveats: There were repertoire samples only from the period after the peak T cell response. Spike-specific TCRs gained breadth and depth after people received two AZD1222 doses. Nearly half of the spike-specific TCRs reportedly recognize variant regions that carry no mutations.

About this clone itself: The antigen is undetermined. This same CDR3 is encoded by further DNA sequences in the sample.

This CDR3 spans 12 amino acids. V lost 2 bases to trimming and J lost 7 bases, with 6 bases between them. The V gene's germline CDR1 is MNHEY and CDR2 SVGEGT. Assay: immunoSEQ multiplex PCR; the TCRdb copy retains only in-frame clones and omits some. The table shows approximately 190,000 clones, with about nine tenths occurring only once. This specimen consisted of peripheral blood, obtained on day 0 of AZD1222 vaccination. The chain combines TRBV6-2 or TRBV6-3 with TRBJ1-5, with no clear D. This sequence was found in an adult in good health. The CDR3 coding sequence is TGTGCCAGCAGTTACCGTGACCAGCCCCAGCATTTT. It encodes CASSYRDQPQHF.